A single sample is the source of the 15 T cell receptor beta chains below, sequenced in a study of cytomegalovirus exposure and HLA in healthy donors. 13 Jbeta primers and 60 Vbeta primers were used for the PCR. Clones were read by immunoSEQ multiplex PCR, and TCRdb kept only the in-frame ones, dropping some. This repertoire shows 200,000 to 250,000 clones, about 83% found once; its top ten account for around 15%. The sequenced sample was PBMCs. These receptors were collected from a man in his forties in good health and CMV-seronegative.

V gene TRBV9 combines with J gene TRBJ1-1, with 8 bases that match TRBD1. Germline trimming cut 3 bases from V and 4 bases from J; bases unmatched to any gene: 5. This CDR3 contains 14 residues. Germline CDR1 reads SGDLS; CDR2 reads YYNGEE. This CDR3 is CASSGRDRPTEAFF. DNA for the CDR3: TGTGCCAGCAGCGGACGGGACAGGCCCACTGAAGCTTTCTTT.

This sequence joins TRBV5-6 and TRBJ2-7; 7 positions agree with TRBD2. The CDR3 spans 16 residues. The germline V gene has CDR1 SGHDT and CDR2 YYEEEE. V shed 4 bases and J 4 bases; nucleotides not matched to a gene: 14. The CDR3 sequence: CASSEAGFGPGYEQYF. The CDR3 nucleotides are TGTGCCAGCAGCGAAGCGGGATTTGGTCCAGGGTACGAGCAGTACTTC. Drawing the rest from reference TRBV5-6 and TRBJ2-7, the complete variable domain is DAGVTQSPTHLIKTRGQQVTLRCSPKSGHDTVSWYQQALGQGPQFIFQYYEEEERQRGNFPDRFSGHQFPNYSSELNVNALLLGDSALYLCASSEAGFGPGYEQYFGPGTRLTVT.

The rearrangement links TRBV7-2 to TRBJ2-2; 7 bases agree with TRBD1. With 4 bases clipped from V and 6 bases from J, the junction kept 14 bases outside the gene matches. This CDR3 has 17 residues. CDR1 and CDR2 from the germline V gene are SGHTA and FQGNSA. CDR3 DNA: TGTGCCAGCAGCTCGAACAGGGGAATGGGTTTCGCCGGGGAGCTGTTTTTT. Translation gives CASSSNRGMGFAGELFF.

This chain joins TRBV13 and TRBJ2-5; 12 nucleotides agree with TRBD2. CDR3 length: 17 residues. Trimming at V came to 5 bases and at J to 0 bases, leaving 7 bases not matched to a gene. Germline V gives CDR1 PRHDT, CDR2 FYEKMQ (reference sequence). The CDR3 region has the DNA TGTGCCAGCAGCCTTGTCGGACTAGCGGGAAACCAAGAGACCCAGTACTTC. It is translated as CASSLVGLAGNQETQYF.

The chain is built from TRBV29-1 and TRBJ1-1; a weak D match, TRBD1 (5 bases). V gave up 4 bases and J gave up 5 bases, with 17 bases separating them. Looked up from germline, CDR1 is SQVTM and CDR2 is ANQGSEA. The CDR3 sequence is 14 residues long. The CDR3 bases are TGCAGCGTTGTATCCCGGGGAGGGGTAACTGAAGCTTTCTTT. Amino acid sequence: CSVVSRGGVTEAFF.

The V call is TRBV7-3, the J call TRBJ2-2; D ambiguous. V shed 5 bases and J shed 8 bases, with 18 bases lying between them. The CDR3 extends over 15 amino acids. CDR1 is SGHTA, CDR2 FQGTGA, per germline. In nucleotides, the CDR3 is TGTGCCAGCAGCCCAGATCCGGGTGTACGGGGGGAGCTGTTTTTT. Its protein is CASSPDPGVRGELFF.

This clone was seen just once. This chain uses TRBV7-3 with TRBJ2-5; D is possibly TRBD1 (6 bases). Matching the DNA end better, TRBJ2-7 makes the J call doubtful. This CDR3 has 13 residues. Germline assignment: CDR1 SGHTA and CDR2 FQGTGA. The CDR3 region has the DNA TGTGCCAGCAGCACCACAGGGAACAACGAGCAGTACTTC. Translating gives CASSTTGNNEQYF.

This rearrangement joins TRBV18 to TRBJ1-1, with D maybe TRBD1 (5 bases). Germline V gene lookup returns CDR1 KGHSH and CDR2 LQKENI. The CDR3 is 19 amino acids. V lost 3 bases and J lost 5, with 28 bases in between. The CDR3 DNA reads as TGTGCCAGCTCACCGGGAACGAGACTAGGGGCGGGAACAAGGACTGAAGCTTTCTTT. Protein sequence: CASSPGTRLGAGTRTEAFF.

The chain couples TRBV11-2 to TRBJ1-4; 7 bases map to TRBD1. The CDR3 spans 20 residues. Trimming removed 0 bases from V and 2 bases from J; junction bases left unmatched: 15. CDR1 is SGHAT and CDR2 is FQNNGV in the germline V gene. CDR3 nucleotide sequence: TGTGCCAGCAGCTTAGACTTGGGACAGTCTAGGGGTCGGACTAATGAAAAACTGTTTTTT. Its translation: CASSLDLGQSRGRTNEKLFF.

The V call is TRBV15, the J call TRBJ2-1; TRBD1 aligns across 9 bases. The J segment lost 6 bases and the V segment lost 1 base, leaving 7 bases of the junction unmatched. CDR3 length equals 16 residues. Germline CDR1 reads LNHNV; CDR2 reads YYDKDF (reference sequence). CDR3 bases: TGTGCCACCAGCAGAGGGGGACAGGGTGTCATCAATGAGCAGTTCTTC. This gives the protein CATSRGGQGVINEQFF.

This sequence joins TRBV5-1 and TRBJ1-4, with a weak D call TRBD1 (5 bases). The CDR3 has 16 residues. Trimming stripped 3 bases from V and 5 bases from J, with 17 bases between. Per the germline V gene, CDR1 is SGHRS and CDR2 is YFSETQ. CDR3 protein: CASSSGTLSSNEKLFF. As DNA, the CDR3 is TGCGCCAGCAGCTCCGGGACTTTGAGTTCGAATGAAAAACTGTTTTTT.

The gene calls are TRBV27 and TRBJ2-5; D may be TRBD1 (7 bases). V lost 3 bases and J lost 5, with 13 bases in between. This CDR3 comprises 14 residues. The germline gives CDR1 MNHEY, CDR2 SMNVEV (reference sequence). The CDR3 sequence is CASSLTGRSETQYF. In DNA form, the CDR3 reads TGTGCCAGCAGTTTGACAGGGAGGTCGGAGACCCAGTACTTC.

The chain uses TRBV7-6 and TRBJ2-2; 10 bases line up with TRBD1. CDR1 and CDR2 (germline): SGHVS, FNYEAQ. This CDR3 has 19 residues. Trimming cost V 5 bases and J 0 bases; bases outside gene matches: 12. The CDR3 spells CASSATGTGAPTNTGELFF. The CDR3, as DNA: TGTGCCAGCAGCGCCACCGGGACAGGGGCCCCCACGAACACCGGGGAGCTGTTTTTT.

V gene TRBV19 combines with J gene TRBJ2-2, with D unresolved. Germline CDR1 reads LNHDA; CDR2 reads SQIVND (reference sequence). The CDR3 has 15 residues. Trimming took 7 bases from V and 0 from J, leaving 12 bases between them. CDR3 sequence: CASTNSNANTGELFF. Written as DNA, the CDR3 is TGTGCCAGTACCAACAGTAATGCGAACACCGGGGAGCTGTTTTTT.

The genes are TRBV2 and TRBJ2-1, with D unresolved. Trimming shortened V by 1 base and J by 9 bases, and 10 bases separated the two germline ends. The CDR3 loop spans 13 amino acids. The germline V gene encodes CDR1 SNHLY and CDR2 FYNNEI. The CDR3 loop reads CASSEGLVAEQFF. The CDR3 nucleotides read TGTGCCAGCAGTGAAGGGCTAGTTGCTGAGCAGTTCTTC.